Listed below are T cell receptor beta chains from one sample, sequenced in a study of cytomegalovirus exposure and HLA in healthy donors. Assay used: immunoSEQ multiplex PCR; TCRdb lists only in-frame clones, some missing. The sample has tens of thousands of clones; roughly 76% are singletons. The source material was PBMCs. These receptors came from a woman aged 25 to 39 in good health and CMV-seronegative. Both conserved end residues are part of each CDR3. Fields, in order: clone size, J gene, D gene, V gene, CDR3 DNA, CDR3 protein. The D gene is left open where the match is weak. Clone size, where shown, is once, few, many, or a class for clones that have expanded.

clone_size: -; j_call: TRBJ1-3; d_call: -; v_call: TRBV10-3; cdr3_nt: TGTGCCAGCCGGGACACCAACTCTGGAAACACCATATATTTT; cdr3_aa: CASRDTNSGNTIYF
clone_size: -; j_call: TRBJ1-6; d_call: TRBD1; v_call: TRBV27; cdr3_nt: TGTGCCAGCAGTTTATGGACGCCGACAGGGGGTAATTCACCCCTCCACTTT; cdr3_aa: CASSLWTPTGGNSPLHF
clone_size: -; j_call: TRBJ2-4; d_call: TRBD1; v_call: TRBV10-2; cdr3_nt: TGCGCCAGCGACGGACAGGGCGGTCGAGCCAAAAACATTCAGTACTTC; cdr3_aa: CASDGQGGRAKNIQYF
clone_size: -; j_call: TRBJ2-7; d_call: -; v_call: TRBV28; cdr3_nt: TGTGCCAGCAGTTTATTTCGCTCCTACGAGCAGTACTTC; cdr3_aa: CASSLFRSYEQYF
clone_size: -; j_call: TRBJ2-1; d_call: -; v_call: TRBV28; cdr3_nt: TGTGCCAGCAGTTTAGGTGACGGGGTTGCCTACAATGAGCAGTTCTTC; cdr3_aa: CASSLGDGVAYNEQFF
clone_size: -; j_call: TRBJ2-1; d_call: -; v_call: TRBV5-1; cdr3_nt: TGCGCCAGCAGCGCCCTACTAGGAAATTCCTACAATGAGCAGTTCTTC; cdr3_aa: CASSALLGNSYNEQFF
clone_size: -; j_call: TRBJ2-2; d_call: -; v_call: TRBV18; cdr3_nt: TGTGCCAGCTCACCCGCACTAGCAGAGAACACCGGGGAGCTGTTTTTT; cdr3_aa: CASSPALAENTGELFF
clone_size: few; j_call: TRBJ2-3; d_call: -; v_call: TRBV2; cdr3_nt: TGTGCCAGCAGTGAAGCGCTTCTGGAGAGCGGAGCTAGCACAGATACGCAGTATTTT; cdr3_aa: CASSEALLESGASTDTQYF
clone_size: few; j_call: TRBJ2-7; d_call: TRBD1; v_call: TRBV6-5; cdr3_nt: TGTGCCAGCAGTTGGGGACAGAGCTCCTACGAGCAGTACTTC; cdr3_aa: CASSWGQSSYEQYF
clone_size: -; j_call: TRBJ2-1; d_call: TRBD2; v_call: TRBV15; cdr3_nt: TGTGCCACCAGCAGAGGGGGCGGGAGGGCCGACAATGAGCAGTTCTTC; cdr3_aa: CATSRGGGRADNEQFF
clone_size: -; j_call: TRBJ2-6; d_call: TRBD2; v_call: TRBV29-1; cdr3_nt: TGCAGCGTTGCACTAGCGGGAGGTATCTCTGGGGCCAACGTCCTGACTTTC; cdr3_aa: CSVALAGGISGANVLTF
clone_size: -; j_call: TRBJ2-1; d_call: -; v_call: TRBV5-5; cdr3_nt: TGTGCCAGCAGCTTGCTAGTTCAAAATGAGCAGTTCTTC; cdr3_aa: CASSLLVQNEQFF
clone_size: once; j_call: TRBJ1-2; d_call: -; v_call: TRBV28; cdr3_nt: TGTGCCAGCAGTTTACGGGGGTGGGGCTACACCTTC; cdr3_aa: CASSLRGWGYTF
clone_size: -; j_call: TRBJ2-7; d_call: -; v_call: TRBV6-6; cdr3_nt: TGTGCCAGCACCCTAGCGAACAAGGCCTCCTACGAGCAGTACTTC; cdr3_aa: CASTLANKASYEQYF
clone_size: -; j_call: TRBJ2-3; d_call: -; v_call: TRBV5-6; cdr3_nt: TGTGCCAGCAGCCCCCGGGACTCCGGCACAGATACGCAGTATTTT; cdr3_aa: CASSPRDSGTDTQYF
clone_size: -; j_call: TRBJ2-3; d_call: TRBD2; v_call: TRBV30; cdr3_nt: TGTGCCTGGAGTGTAAGACTAGCGGGCCGTAGCACAGATACGCAGTATTTT; cdr3_aa: CAWSVRLAGRSTDTQYF
clone_size: -; j_call: TRBJ2-3; d_call: -; v_call: TRBV29-1; cdr3_nt: TGCAGCGTGGGGGGGCTAGCGGAATCCACAGATACGCAGTATTTT; cdr3_aa: CSVGGLAESTDTQYF
clone_size: -; j_call: TRBJ2-5; d_call: -; v_call: TRBV25-1; cdr3_nt: TGTGCCAGCAGTGGATTTGGGGCCCTTCAGACCCAGTACTTC; cdr3_aa: CASSGFGALQTQYF
clone_size: -; j_call: TRBJ2-2; d_call: TRBD2; v_call: TRBV9; cdr3_nt: TGTGCCAGCAGCGTAGGTGACGGGACTAGCGGTTACACCGGGGAGCTGTTTTTT; cdr3_aa: CASSVGDGTSGYTGELFF
clone_size: -; j_call: TRBJ2-1; d_call: -; v_call: TRBV2; cdr3_nt: TGTGCCAGCAGTGAGAGGGCGGGGACTTACAATGAGCAGTTCTTC; cdr3_aa: CASSERAGTYNEQFF
clone_size: -; j_call: TRBJ1-1; d_call: TRBD1; v_call: TRBV7-6; cdr3_nt: TGTGCCAGCAGCCCGGGACAGGCCAACACTGAAGCTTTCTTT; cdr3_aa: CASSPGQANTEAFF
clone_size: -; j_call: TRBJ2-5; d_call: -; v_call: TRBV28; cdr3_nt: TGTGCCACCAGGACAGCCCAAGAGACCCAGTACTTC; cdr3_aa: CATRTAQETQYF
clone_size: -; j_call: TRBJ1-3; d_call: TRBD1; v_call: TRBV30; cdr3_nt: TGTGCCTGGATGGGAACAGGGGCCAGAAGTGGAAACACCATATATTTT; cdr3_aa: CAWMGTGARSGNTIYF
clone_size: -; j_call: TRBJ1-1; d_call: -; v_call: TRBV7-8; cdr3_nt: TGTGCCAGCAGCTCAAAACAGGGCACTGAAGCTTTCTTT; cdr3_aa: CASSSKQGTEAFF
clone_size: -; j_call: TRBJ1-2; d_call: -; v_call: TRBV18; cdr3_nt: TGTGCCAGCTCACCGAAACAGGGAAACGGCTACACCTTC; cdr3_aa: CASSPKQGNGYTF
clone_size: -; j_call: TRBJ1-5; d_call: TRBD1; v_call: TRBV30; cdr3_nt: TGTGCCTGGAGTGCTCGGACAGGCCCCAATCAGCCCCAGCATTTT; cdr3_aa: CAWSARTGPNQPQHF
clone_size: -; j_call: TRBJ1-2; d_call: -; v_call: TRBV7-6; cdr3_nt: TGTGCCAGCAGCTTTGCACTCAACTATGGCTACACCTTC; cdr3_aa: CASSFALNYGYTF
clone_size: -; j_call: TRBJ2-2; d_call: -; v_call: TRBV29-1; cdr3_nt: TGCAGCGTTGCAAGAGGCCCCACCGGGGAGCTGTTTTTT; cdr3_aa: CSVARGPTGELFF
clone_size: -; j_call: TRBJ1-5; d_call: -; v_call: TRBV28; cdr3_nt: TGTGCCAGCAAAAAGGGGGTCCCCGTTTATAGCAATCAGCCCCAGCATTTT; cdr3_aa: CASKKGVPVYSNQPQHF
clone_size: -; j_call: TRBJ2-7; d_call: -; v_call: TRBV15; cdr3_nt: TGTGCCACCAGCAGGGTGGTGGGAGCTCAAGGGTTCCACGAGCAGTACTTC; cdr3_aa: CATSRVVGAQGFHEQYF
clone_size: -; j_call: TRBJ2-5; d_call: -; v_call: TRBV4-2; cdr3_nt: TGTGCCAGCAGCCAAGCCGCGCGAGAGACCCAGTACTTC; cdr3_aa: CASSQAARETQYF
clone_size: -; j_call: TRBJ2-7; d_call: TRBD1; v_call: TRBV28; cdr3_nt: TGTGCCAGCAGTTTTACAGGGGGGAACTACGAGCAGTACTTC; cdr3_aa: CASSFTGGNYEQYF
clone_size: -; j_call: TRBJ2-1; d_call: -; v_call: TRBV5-4; cdr3_nt: TGTGCCAGCAGCTTGGGAGGCACCCAGGGCGGCAATGAGCAGTTCTTC; cdr3_aa: CASSLGGTQGGNEQFF
clone_size: -; j_call: TRBJ2-1; d_call: TRBD2; v_call: TRBV9; cdr3_nt: TGTGCCAGCAGCGTCATTAGCGGGAATCGGCAGTTCTTC; cdr3_aa: CASSVISGNRQFF
clone_size: -; j_call: TRBJ2-2; d_call: TRBD2; v_call: TRBV19; cdr3_nt: TGTGCCAGTAGTATGGTCCTAGCGGGACCCGGGGAGCTGTTTTTT; cdr3_aa: CASSMVLAGPGELFF
clone_size: few; j_call: TRBJ2-1; d_call: -; v_call: TRBV5-5; cdr3_nt: TGTGCCAGCAGCTTTAGCGAACCCCTCTCCTACAATGAGCAGTTCTTC; cdr3_aa: CASSFSEPLSYNEQFF
clone_size: few; j_call: TRBJ2-7; d_call: -; v_call: TRBV28; cdr3_nt: TGTGCCAGCAGTCCACGGGAGATGAGTATCTGTGAGCAGTACTTC; cdr3_aa: CASSPREMSICEQYF
clone_size: -; j_call: TRBJ2-5; d_call: TRBD2; v_call: TRBV5-1; cdr3_nt: TGCGCCAGCAGCCCCGGAGACCTAGCGGGGAAAGAGACCCAGTACTTC; cdr3_aa: CASSPGDLAGKETQYF
clone_size: -; j_call: TRBJ1-5; d_call: TRBD1; v_call: TRBV18; cdr3_nt: TGTGCCAGCTCACCGACGGGACAGGGAAATCAGCCCCAGCATTTT; cdr3_aa: CASSPTGQGNQPQHF
clone_size: -; j_call: TRBJ1-5; d_call: TRBD1; v_call: TRBV2; cdr3_nt: TGTGCCAGCAGGGGACAGGGTTTGGTCAATCAGCCCCAGCATTTT; cdr3_aa: CASRGQGLVNQPQHF
clone_size: -; j_call: TRBJ2-7; d_call: TRBD2; v_call: TRBV29-1; cdr3_nt: TGCAGCGTTGATAAGGTAGCGGGAAGAACCTACGAGCAGTACTTC; cdr3_aa: CSVDKVAGRTYEQYF
clone_size: -; j_call: TRBJ2-3; d_call: -; v_call: TRBV6-1; cdr3_nt: TGTGCCAGCAGTGCGAGACTCCCTACCAGCACAGATACGCAGTATTTT; cdr3_aa: CASSARLPTSTDTQYF
clone_size: -; j_call: TRBJ1-1; d_call: -; v_call: TRBV7-3; cdr3_nt: TGTGCCAGCAGAAAGACGGGGTTGGCCACTGAAGCTTTCTTT; cdr3_aa: CASRKTGLATEAFF
clone_size: -; j_call: TRBJ1-5; d_call: TRBD1; v_call: TRBV5-1; cdr3_nt: TGCGCCAGCAGCTTGGCCCCCGCGACGTCAGGGGGCAGCAATCAGCCCCAGCATTTT; cdr3_aa: CASSLAPATSGGSNQPQHF
clone_size: -; j_call: TRBJ1-2; d_call: TRBD1; v_call: TRBV11-1; cdr3_nt: TGTGCCAGCAGCTTAGGACAGGGGGCTTTTGGCTACACCTTC; cdr3_aa: CASSLGQGAFGYTF
clone_size: once; j_call: TRBJ2-5; d_call: -; v_call: TRBV9; cdr3_nt: TGTGCCAGCAGCGTAGGGGGTCGCGGGGGCGGACAAGAGACCCAGTACTTC; cdr3_aa: CASSVGGRGGGQETQYF
clone_size: -; j_call: TRBJ2-2; d_call: TRBD2; v_call: TRBV9; cdr3_nt: TGTGCCAGCAGCGTAGGCGGGAGAGGCCACGGGGAGCTGTTTTTT; cdr3_aa: CASSVGGRGHGELFF
clone_size: -; j_call: TRBJ2-3; d_call: -; v_call: TRBV5-4; cdr3_nt: TGTGCCAGCAGCGGCGCGGGGCGAAACACAGATACGCAGTATTTT; cdr3_aa: CASSGAGRNTDTQYF
clone_size: -; j_call: TRBJ2-7; d_call: TRBD2; v_call: TRBV29-1; cdr3_nt: TGCAGCGTTGGATTAGCGGGAGCGAAATACGAGCAGTACTTC; cdr3_aa: CSVGLAGAKYEQYF
clone_size: -; j_call: TRBJ2-1; d_call: -; v_call: TRBV10-1; cdr3_nt: TGCGCCAGCAGTGAGTCTGAGGGCTACAATGAGCAGTTCTTC; cdr3_aa: CASSESEGYNEQFF
clone_size: -; j_call: TRBJ1-4; d_call: -; v_call: TRBV30; cdr3_nt: TGTGCCTGGGGACTTGCAACTAATGAAAAACTGTTTTTT; cdr3_aa: CAWGLATNEKLFF
clone_size: -; j_call: TRBJ2-1; d_call: TRBD2; v_call: TRBV7-8; cdr3_nt: TGTGCCAGCAGCGCACTAGCGGGGTCCTACAATGAGCAGTTCTTC; cdr3_aa: CASSALAGSYNEQFF
clone_size: -; j_call: TRBJ2-7; d_call: -; v_call: TRBV2; cdr3_nt: TGTGCCAGCAGTCAATTCCTGGCTTACGAGCAGTACTTC; cdr3_aa: CASSQFLAYEQYF
clone_size: -; j_call: TRBJ2-3; d_call: -; v_call: TRBV7-8; cdr3_nt: TGTGCCAGCAGCTTAGTGGCGGGAGATACGCAGTATTTT; cdr3_aa: CASSLVAGDTQYF
clone_size: -; j_call: TRBJ2-3; d_call: -; v_call: TRBV11-2; cdr3_nt: TGTGCCAGCAGCCTCACAGATACGCAGTATTTT; cdr3_aa: CASSLTDTQYF